These 9 T cell receptor beta chains were sequenced from one sample in a study of OX40 agonist ivuxolimab in advanced cancers. Clones were read by immunoSEQ multiplex PCR, and TCRdb kept only the in-frame ones, dropping some. The sample holds roughly 57,000 clones; approximately 84% are singletons and the top ten take around an eighth. The sample consisted of CD4+ or CD8+ T cells sorted from blood, taken in a trial of the OX40 agonist ivuxolimab. The origin of the receptors is an adult with an advanced solid tumor such as melanoma, head and neck, liver or kidney cancer.

The J gene is TRBJ2-1, the V gene TRBV6-1; tentatively, D is TRBD1 (5 bases). The germline CDR1 and CDR2 sequences are MNHNS and SASEGT. The CDR3 covers 14 residues. Trimming pared 0 bases from V and 10 bases from J, leaving 13 bases between. The DNA for the CDR3 is TGTGCCAGCAGTGAAGCGGGAAAGAAGGGGGAGCAGTTCTTC. It translates to CASSEAGKKGEQFF.

This clone was detected a few times. The chain has TRBV28 and TRBJ2-5, with 8 bases matching TRBD1. V was clipped by 6 bases and J by 5 bases; unmatched bases: 5. The CDR3 totals 13 residues. The germline V gene encodes CDR1 MDHEN and CDR2 SYDVKM. CDR3 sequence (DNA): TGTGCCAGCAGCTCAGGGGGCAAGGAGACCCAGTACTTC. Translating it yields CASSSGGKETQYF.

The chain is built from TRBV6-6 and TRBJ1-2; maybe TRBD1 (6 bases). The CDR3 consists of 12 residues. Trimming took off 6 bases at V and 8 bases at J, with 13 bases between the two ends. The germline gives CDR1 MNHNY, CDR2 SVGAGI (reference sequence). Written as DNA, the CDR3 is TGTGCCAGCAGCCCGGGGGCGGCCGGCTACACCTTC. Protein: CASSPGAAGYTF.

The rearrangement uses TRBV5-1 and TRBJ2-3, with 14 positions matching TRBD2. The length of the CDR3 is 17 residues. The trim removed 4 bases at V and 5 bases at J, leaving 9 bases unmatched. From germline, CDR1 is SGHRS and CDR2 YFSETQ. CDR3 sequence reads: CASSPTSGRANRDTQYF. CDR3 sequence (DNA): TGCGCCAGCAGCCCGACTAGCGGGAGGGCCAACAGAGATACGCAGTATTTT. Based on the CDR3 plus reference TRBV5-1 and TRBJ2-3, the full variable domain is KAGVTQTPRYLIKTRGQQVTLSCSPISGHRSVSWYQQTPGQGLQFLFEYFSETQRNKGNFPGRFSGRQFSNSRSEMNVSTLELGDSALYLCASSPTSGRANRDTQYFGPGTRLTVL.

This clone has just a few counts. This sequence joins TRBV5-1 and TRBJ2-5; 8 bases fit TRBD2. The CDR3 has 15 residues. Trimming at V came to 5 bases and at J to 0 bases, leaving 6 bases not matched to a gene. Germline values: CDR1 SGHRS, CDR2 YFSETQ. This CDR3 is CASRRSGSHQETQYF. In DNA, the CDR3 is TGCGCCAGCAGACGAAGCGGGAGCCACCAAGAGACCCAGTACTTC.

There are a few counts of this clone. The chain is built from TRBV7-6 and TRBJ2-2; D is uncertain. In germline, CDR1 is SGHVS, CDR2 FNYEAQ. Trimming removed 0 bases at V and 6 bases at J, with 8 bases between. The CDR3 has 14 amino acids. The CDR3 DNA follows: TGTGCCAGCAGCTTAGCGCCCAGGCCCGGGGAGCTGTTTTTT. It translates to CASSLAPRPGELFF.

The chain combines TRBV5-1 with TRBJ2-7; 7 bases are shared with TRBD1. The V gene's germline CDR1 is SGHRS and CDR2 YFSETQ. CDR3 length equals 15 residues. V lost 0 bases and J lost 5; bases outside the gene matches: 8. CDR3 bases: TGCGCCAGCAGCTTGGGAGTCGGCAGGGGGAACGAGCAGTACTTC. Translating gives CASSLGVGRGNEQYF.

This chain links TRBV6-6 with TRBJ2-7; 7 bases match TRBD2. The CDR3 covers 13 residues. The germline V gene has CDR1 MNHNY and CDR2 SVGAGI (reference sequence). J gave up 3 bases and V 6 bases, and 5 bases lay outside the gene matches. The CDR3 reads CASRLPSGYEQYF. For the CDR3, the DNA is TGTGCCAGCAGACTCCCTAGCGGCTACGAGCAGTACTTC.

The chain recombines TRBV11-2 with TRBJ1-2; D may be TRBD1 (5 bases). The CDR3 consists of 15 residues. V lost 1 base and J lost 8, with 17 bases in between. CDR1 and CDR2 (germline): SGHAT, FQNNGV. CDR3 bases: TGTGCCAGCAGCTTAGGGCAGCCGGGGGGATGGGGCTACACCTTC. It yields the protein CASSLGQPGGWGYTF.